The subject of this entry is one T cell receptor beta chain. The study assigned cohorts using participant-reported clinical history. V gave up 2 bases and J gave up 0 bases, with 4 bases separating them. The CDR3 length is 14 residues. Germline CDR1 and CDR2: SGHTA and FQGNSA. The source of the sample is a study of blood T cell repertoires in COVID-19. In the study overall: Sites in the United States, Italy and Spain provided acute and convalescent COVID-19 samples. T cells, B-cell-depleted T cells, or PBMCs provided the cDNA or gDNA that served as material.

Per the study methods: Amplification from reference gene primers served as the basis for estimated nucleated cell counts. Clones were sequenced by immunoSEQ multiplex PCR, and TCRdb holds only the in-frame ones, with some missing. The V and J calls and clone size were taken over from that table, and D and trimming were inferred from the DNA. The data contain approximately 290,000 clones, about 93% of them singletons. The sample consisted of PBMCs or T cells enriched from blood (not recorded which). The chain joins TRBV7-2 to TRBJ1-4; D not resolved. This clonotype was sampled from a woman aged 25 to 39 who had recovered from COVID-19. The CDR3 DNA reads TGTGCCAGCAGCTTAAGCACAACTAATGAAAAACTGTTTTTT. Translating it yields CASSLSTTNEKLFF.